These T cell receptor beta chains were read from a single sample in a study of beta chain features in type 1 diabetes. TCRdb keeps only in-frame clones here, not all; method: immunoSEQ multiplex PCR. This table has 250,000 to 300,000 clones, around 7.8% appearing once. Sequenced input: central memory CD4+ T cells from blood. These receptors all stem from a woman between 18 and 29 years old in good health. The CDR3 runs from the conserved cysteine through the conserved F or W. D genes are given only for firm matches. Expanded clones get a size class; other rows say once, few or many, or leave the size out.

cdr3_length	j_call	d_call	v_call	clone_size	cdr3_nt	cdr3_aa
13	TRBJ1-1	NA	TRBV7-2	NA	TGTGCCAGCAGCTTAGTGCGGGAAGGGAACGCTTTCTTT	CASSLVREGNAFF
14	TRBJ2-5	TRBD2	TRBV6-1	NA	TGTGCCAGCAGTGAGCGACTAGCGGAAGAGACCCAGTACTTC	CASSERLAEETQYF
15	TRBJ1-5	NA	TRBV7-9	few	TGTGCCAGCAGCCAAGGGGGAACAGGCAATCAGCCCCAGCATTTT	CASSQGGTGNQPQHF
14	TRBJ2-2	NA	TRBV2	NA	TGTGCCAGCAAAAGGGATCCGAACACCGGGGAGCTGTTTTTT	CASKRDPNTGELFF
14	TRBJ1-5	NA	TRBV7-2	few	TGTGCCAGCAGCTCAGGGGCGAGCAATCAGCCCCAGCATTTT	CASSSGASNQPQHF
15	TRBJ1-2	NA	TRBV7-9	NA	TGTGCCAGCAGCTTGGACGTAGCCGGCCGCTATGGCTACACCTTC	CASSLDVAGRYGYTF
14	TRBJ2-1	NA	TRBV9	NA	TGTGCCAGCAGCGTAGAGGGGGTCTGGAATGAGCAGTTCTTC	CASSVEGVWNEQFF
14	TRBJ1-5	NA	TRBV27	NA	TGTGCCAGCAGTTTATCGTTGGGCGGTCAGCCCCAGCATTTT	CASSLSLGGQPQHF
13	TRBJ2-1	NA	TRBV5-1	NA	TGCGCCAGCAGCGTACCACAGCAGGGCGGGCAGTTCTTC	CASSVPQQGGQFF
15	TRBJ1-1	NA	TRBV7-2	few	TGTGCCAGCAGCTTCTCTGGCACCCAGAACACTGAAGCTTTCTTT	CASSFSGTQNTEAFF
15	TRBJ1-6	NA	TRBV7-8	few	TGTGCCAGCAGCTTAGAGCGGGTCTCCGGGTCACCCCTCCACTTT	CASSLERVSGSPLHF
11	TRBJ2-7	NA	TRBV20-1	few	TGCAGTGCTAGGCCCCGTTACGAGCAGTACTTC	CSARPRYEQYF
12	TRBJ2-1	NA	TRBV2	NA	TGTGCCAGCAGCGAACCGGACCCCTCCAAGTTCTTC	CASSEPDPSKFF
17	TRBJ2-2	NA	TRBV2	NA	TGTGCCAGCAGTGAAGCTCGAGGACAACCGAACACCGGGGAGCTGTTTTTT	CASSEARGQPNTGELFF
14	TRBJ2-7	TRBD2	TRBV11-1	NA	TGTGCCAGCCGGCCGGGCGGGAGCTCCTACGAGCAGTACTTC	CASRPGGSSYEQYF
15	TRBJ1-2	TRBD1	TRBV19	NA	TGTGCCAGTAGTTCATTGACAGGGACTTTCTATGGCTACACCTTC	CASSSLTGTFYGYTF
17	TRBJ2-3	NA	TRBV18	few	TGTGCCAGCTCACCACCGAGGGGGACTCCAAACACAGATACGCAGTATTTT	CASSPPRGTPNTDTQYF